This TCR beta chain was recorded in a study of post-analysis software for immune sequencing data. Regarding the study as a whole: Versus controls, multiple sclerosis patients showed significantly lower diversity (normalized Chao1). Those samples that were prepared in the same batch co-clustered strongly by F measure.

cDNA libraries of TCR beta carried unique molecular identifiers. T cells numbering roughly 0.95 to 10 million gave rise to a few hundred thousand cDNA molecules. TCRdb reprocessed the PCR reads with MiXCR, giving one entry per CDR3 protein. The sample shows about half a million distinct CDR3 sequences, roughly 45% of them seen only once. For this clonotype: Its antigen is undetermined.

The sequence was obtained from a girl between 5 and 17 years old with multiple sclerosis. The sequencing input was blood.

The CDR3: CSAAGLAKAGELFF. The CDR3 DNA is TGCAGCGCCGCGGGACTAGCGAAGGCCGGGGAGCTGTTTTTT. V is TRBV29-1 and J is TRBJ2-2, with 10 bases aligning to TRBD2. V lost 7 bases, J lost 6 bases, and 8 bases stayed unmatched. The CDR3 totals 14 residues. From germline, CDR1 is SQVTM and CDR2 ANQGSEA.